One and the same sample provided the 19 T cell receptor beta chains below, sequenced in a study of shared clonotypes between healthy human individuals (dated by TCRdb to 2018 to 2021). The library was prepared using the immunoSEQ multiplex PCR assay. TCRdb took this table from immuneACCESS and kept in-frame rearrangements with V and J called. Such tables lack part of the clones; where checked against another copy, unresolved V genes explain under half of the gap, and the rest is unexplained. This sample holds around 1.5 million clones; about 98% were observed only once. Clones ranked in the top ten supply 0.4% to 0.55% of the sample. The sample consisted of naive CD4+ T cells sorted from blood. The sample's cell subset or site label, decoded: CD45RA+ positively selected. These receptors were collected from a man between 25 and 39 years old in good health.

The V call is TRBV18, the J call TRBJ1-3; D possibly corresponds to TRBD1 (5 bases). Per the germline V gene, CDR1 is KGHSH and CDR2 is LQKENI. V gave up 4 bases and J gave up 0 bases, with 13 bases separating them. The length of the CDR3 is 16 residues. The CDR3 spells CASSQTGAFSGNTIYF. The CDR3 bases are TGTGCCAGCTCACAAACCGGGGCCTTCTCTGGAAACACCATATATTTT.

This clone occurred once. The chain couples TRBV18 to TRBJ2-3, with no clear D. Germline V gene lookup returns CDR1 KGHSH and CDR2 LQKENI. CDR3 length: 13 amino acids. Deletions cut 3 bases from V and 4 bases from J, with 8 bases between. The CDR3 bases are TGTGCCAGCTCACCGCCAGAATCAGATACGCAGTATTTT. The encoded protein is CASSPPESDTQYF.

This clone was seen just once. The chain joins TRBV18 to TRBJ1-1; 8 bases line up with TRBD1. V lost 5 bases to trimming and J lost 4 bases; unmatched junction nucleotides: 6. Germline V CDR1 and CDR2: KGHSH, LQKENI. The CDR3 loop spans 14 amino acids. The CDR3 sequence is CASSIKTGGTEAFF. As DNA, the CDR3 is TGTGCCAGCTCAATAAAAACAGGGGGCACTGAAGCTTTCTTT.

The CDR3 region is CASSVVGSSNTEAFF. The CDR3 DNA sequence: TGTGCCAGCAGCGTAGTGGGGTCTTCTAACACTGAAGCTTTCTTT. The rearrangement links TRBV9 to TRBJ1-1; D is unclear. Germline V CDR1 and CDR2: SGDLS, YYNGEE. V gave up 0 bases and J gave up 2 bases, with 11 bases separating them. The CDR3 runs 15 residues.

The chain carries TRBV9 and TRBJ2-5; maybe TRBD1 (6 bases). Germline loops: CDR1 SGDLS, CDR2 YYNGEE. The CDR3 contains 14 residues. The V gene lost 2 bases and the J gene lost 4 bases, with 12 bases spanning the gap. The CDR3 loop reads CASSVDSYRETQYF. For the CDR3, the DNA is TGTGCCAGCAGCGTGGACAGTTATCGAGAGACCCAGTACTTC.

The chain uses TRBV10-2 and TRBJ2-1; 11 bases align to TRBD2. The CDR3 runs 17 residues. CDR1 is WSHSY and CDR2 is SAAADI in the germline V gene. Unmatched junction bases numbered 20, after V lost 8 bases and J lost 11 bases. CDR3 residues: CASGPPALLAGESQQFF. The CDR3, as DNA: TGCGCCAGCGGCCCCCCCGCCCTACTAGCGGGAGAAAGCCAGCAGTTCTTC.

CDR3 sequence: CASSLSPSPPRRTGYTF. CDR3 DNA sequence: TGTGCCAGCAGTTTATCCCCCTCCCCCCCCCGGCGGACGGGCTACACCTTC. This chain links TRBV27 with TRBJ1-2; D gene uncertain. This CDR3 spans 17 amino acids. Germline V gene lookup returns CDR1 MNHEY and CDR2 SMNVEV (reference sequence). V shed 0 bases and J shed 8 bases, with 22 bases lying between them.

This chain joins TRBV27 and TRBJ2-1; D not certain. Trimming cost V 5 bases and J 8 bases, with 19 bases left between them. CDR3 length: 15 amino acids. CDR1 MNHEY and CDR2 SMNVEV come from the germline V gene (reference sequence). The CDR3, as DNA: TGTGCCAGCAGTACAACTCCCGGGCCAGAGGATGAGCAGTTCTTC. The encoded protein is CASSTTPGPEDEQFF.

V gene TRBV5-1 combines with J gene TRBJ2-2; TRBD2 aligns across 8 bases. Germline lookup yields CDR1 SGHRS and CDR2 YFSETQ. The CDR3 consists of 15 residues. The junction had 6 bases not matched to a gene; V was cut back by 4 bases and J by 4 bases. CDR3 loop: CASSAPGTSTGELFF. CDR3 sequence (DNA): TGCGCCAGCAGCGCTCCAGGGACTAGCACCGGGGAGCTGTTTTTT.

The chain carries TRBV10-2 and TRBJ2-3; D is perhaps TRBD2 (5 bases). Germline V gives CDR1 WSHSY, CDR2 SAAADI. The germline V and J ends were trimmed by 2 bases and 6 bases, with 15 bases remaining between them. CDR3 length: 15 residues. The DNA of the CDR3 is TGCGCCAGCAGTGAGGGTGGAAGGCGGGCGGATACGCAGTATTTT. It encodes CASSEGGRRADTQYF.

The rearrangement uses TRBV6-5 and TRBJ1-1; no definite D call. The V and J ends lost 3 bases and 2 bases respectively, with 10 bases between them. Germline loops: CDR1 MNHEY, CDR2 SVGAGI. The CDR3 has 14 amino acids. The CDR3 region has the DNA TGTGCCAGCAGTTATACCCCCCATAACACTGAAGCTTTCTTT. Protein product: CASSYTPHNTEAFF.

V and J are TRBV11-2 and TRBJ1-1; TRBD1 aligns across 9 bases. Trimming removed 5 bases from V and 1 base from J; junction bases left unmatched: 8. This CDR3 has 16 amino acids. CDR1 is SGHAT, CDR2 FQNNGV, per germline. The CDR3 coding sequence is TGTGCCAGCAGCCCGGGACAGGGCCTCGGGAACACTGAAGCTTTCTTT. Its translation: CASSPGQGLGNTEAFF.

V and J are TRBV11-3 and TRBJ2-2, with 7 bases aligning to TRBD2. Germline V gives CDR1 SGHNT, CDR2 YENEEA. CDR3 length: 16 amino acids. The V and J ends lost 2 bases and 5 bases, in that order; junction bases with no gene match: 8. CDR3 nucleotides: TGTGCCAGCAGCTTAAGAGCGGGATATCTTACCGGGGAGCTGTTTTTT. Translating gives CASSLRAGYLTGELFF. The full variable domain, rest sourced from reference TRBV11-3 and TRBJ2-2, is EAGVVQSPRYKIIEKKQPVAFWCNPISGHNTLYWYLQNLGQGPELLIRYENEEAVDDSQLPKDRFSAERLKGVDSTLKIQPAELGDSAVYLCASSLRAGYLTGELFFGEGSRLTVL.

In nucleotides, the CDR3 is TGTGCCAGCCCCGCGGGGGGTTCACGACCGAACACTGAAGCTTTCTTT. This encodes CASPAGGSRPNTEAFF. V is TRBV7-9 and J is TRBJ1-1; TRBD1 is a possible D gene (5 bases). The CDR3 extends over 16 amino acids. Trimming removed 8 bases at V and 1 base at J, with 20 bases between. CDR1 is SEHNR and CDR2 is FQNEAQ in the germline V gene (reference sequence).

The CDR3 bases are TGTGCCAGCAGCTACCGGACAGGGCTGTACGAGCAGTACTTC. Its translation: CASSYRTGLYEQYF. The rearrangement uses TRBV27 and TRBJ2-7; 8 bases align to TRBD1. Germline-derived CDR1 and CDR2 are MNHEY and SMNVEV (reference sequence). V trimming: 6 bases; J trimming: 4 bases; junction bases outside the gene matches: 8. The CDR3 covers 14 residues.

This clone was counted a single time. The chain employs TRBV7-2 and TRBJ1-2; 8 bases are a match to TRBD1. Germline V gene lookup returns CDR1 SGHTA and CDR2 FQGNSA. V trimming: 4 bases; J trimming: 4 bases; junction bases outside the gene matches: 2. The CDR3 is 13 residues long. CDR3 sequence reads: CASSSGQVYGYTF. The DNA of the CDR3 is TGTGCCAGCAGCTCGGGACAGGTCTATGGCTACACCTTC.

This chain uses TRBV6-6 with TRBJ2-5, with 7 bases lining up with TRBD1. The V gene end was trimmed by 0 bases and the J gene end by 4 bases; junction bases not matched to a gene: 5. Germline V lookup: CDR1 MNHNY, CDR2 SVGAGI (reference sequence). The CDR3 is made up of 15 amino acids. CDR3 nucleotide sequence: TGTGCCAGCAGTTACTCGGTAAAGGGGGCAGAGACCCAGTACTTC. This encodes CASSYSVKGAETQYF.

As to this clone: Other DNA sequences from this sample encode an identical CDR3 as well. The chain recombines TRBV28 with TRBJ1-2, with D possibly TRBD1 on 6 matching bases. The V end was cut by 3 bases, the J end by 5 bases, with 7 bases between. The CDR3 sequence is 12 residues long. Germline CDR1 MDHEN, CDR2 SYDVKM. DNA for the CDR3: TGTGCCAGCAGTTTTCAGGGGTATGGCTACACCTTC. Its translation is CASSFQGYGYTF.

This chain joins TRBV20-1 and TRBJ2-1; a possible D gene is TRBD1 (6 bases). This CDR3 has 11 amino acids. Germline-derived CDR1 and CDR2 are DFQATT and SNEGSKA (reference sequence). V was clipped by 4 bases and J by 12 bases, with 13 bases between them. Here the CDR3 DNA reads TGCAGTGCTATGGAACAGGGCGCGCAGTTCTTC. Protein sequence: CSAMEQGAQFF.